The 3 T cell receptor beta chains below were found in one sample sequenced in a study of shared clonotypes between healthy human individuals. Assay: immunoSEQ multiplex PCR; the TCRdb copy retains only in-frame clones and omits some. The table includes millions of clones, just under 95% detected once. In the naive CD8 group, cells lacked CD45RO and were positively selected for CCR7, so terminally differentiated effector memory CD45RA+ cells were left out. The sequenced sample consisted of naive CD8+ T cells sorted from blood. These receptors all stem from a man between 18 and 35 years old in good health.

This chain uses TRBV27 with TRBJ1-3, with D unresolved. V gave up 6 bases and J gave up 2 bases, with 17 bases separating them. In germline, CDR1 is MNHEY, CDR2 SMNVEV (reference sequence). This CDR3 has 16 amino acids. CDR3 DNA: TGTGCCAGCAGCCCGAGTTTCGGGGAGGCTGGAAACACCATATATTTT. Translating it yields CASSPSFGEAGNTIYF.

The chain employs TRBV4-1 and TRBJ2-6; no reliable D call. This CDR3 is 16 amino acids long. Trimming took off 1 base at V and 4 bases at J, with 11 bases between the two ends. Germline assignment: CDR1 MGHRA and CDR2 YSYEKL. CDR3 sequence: CASSQALISGANVLTF. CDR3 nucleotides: TGCGCCAGCAGCCAAGCCTTAATTTCCGGGGCCAACGTCCTGACTTTC.

CDR3: CASSYFVGGTYEQYF. The CDR3, as DNA: TGTGCCAGCAGTTACTTCGTGGGAGGGACGTACGAGCAGTACTTC. The V call is TRBV6-5, the J call TRBJ2-7; 7 bases match TRBD2. Unmatched junction bases numbered 7, after V lost 1 base and J lost 4 bases. Germline V lookup: CDR1 MNHEY, CDR2 SVGAGI. The CDR3 is 15 amino acids.